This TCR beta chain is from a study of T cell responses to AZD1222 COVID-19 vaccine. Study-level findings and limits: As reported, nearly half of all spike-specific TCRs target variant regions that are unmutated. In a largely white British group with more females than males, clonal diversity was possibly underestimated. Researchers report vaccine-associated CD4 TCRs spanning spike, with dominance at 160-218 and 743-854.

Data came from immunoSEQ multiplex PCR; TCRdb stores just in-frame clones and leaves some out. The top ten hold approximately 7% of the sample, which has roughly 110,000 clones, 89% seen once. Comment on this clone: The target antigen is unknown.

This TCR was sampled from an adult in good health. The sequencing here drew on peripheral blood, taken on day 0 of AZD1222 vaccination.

CDR3 in amino acids: CASRADRVGYGYTF. CDR3 bases: TGTGCCAGCAGGGCGGACAGGGTAGGCTATGGCTACACCTTC. J is TRBJ1-2 and V is TRBV28; 8 bases align to TRBD1. This CDR3 has 14 residues. V gave up 6 bases and J gave up 4 bases; unmatched junction bases: 7. CDR1 MDHEN and CDR2 SYDVKM come from the germline V gene.